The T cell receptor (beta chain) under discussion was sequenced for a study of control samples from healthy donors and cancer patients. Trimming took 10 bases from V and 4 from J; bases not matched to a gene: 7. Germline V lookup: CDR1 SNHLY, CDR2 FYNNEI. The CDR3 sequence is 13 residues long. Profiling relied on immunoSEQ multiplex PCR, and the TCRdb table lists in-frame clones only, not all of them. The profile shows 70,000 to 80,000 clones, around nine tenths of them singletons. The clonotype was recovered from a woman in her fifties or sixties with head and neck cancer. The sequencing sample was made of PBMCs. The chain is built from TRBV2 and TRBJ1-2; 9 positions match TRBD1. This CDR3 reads CAKGTGLGYGYTF. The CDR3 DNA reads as TGTGCCAAAGGGACAGGGCTTGGCTATGGCTACACCTTC.